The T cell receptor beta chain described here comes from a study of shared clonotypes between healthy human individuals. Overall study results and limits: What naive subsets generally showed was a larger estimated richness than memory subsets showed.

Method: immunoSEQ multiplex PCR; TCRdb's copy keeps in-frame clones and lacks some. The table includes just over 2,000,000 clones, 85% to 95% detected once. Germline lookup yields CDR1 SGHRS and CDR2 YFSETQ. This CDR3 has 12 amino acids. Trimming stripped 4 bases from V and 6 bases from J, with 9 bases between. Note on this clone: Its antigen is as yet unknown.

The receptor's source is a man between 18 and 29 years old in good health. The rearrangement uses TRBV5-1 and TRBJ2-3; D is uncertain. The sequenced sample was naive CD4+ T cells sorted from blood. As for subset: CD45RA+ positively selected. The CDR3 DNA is TGCGCCAGCAGCGATGGCCTGGATACGCAGTATTTT. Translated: CASSDGLDTQYF.